This T cell receptor (beta chain) was captured by sequencing in a study of T cell responses to AZD1222 COVID-19 vaccine. Points on this clone: As yet, its antigen is unknown.

The J segment lost 7 bases and the V segment lost 0 bases, leaving 7 bases of the junction unmatched. The CDR3 runs to 16 residues. Germline V lookup: CDR1 MGHRA, CDR2 YSYEKL. The study, taken as a whole, reports: Receipt of two AZD1222 doses was followed by a rise in Spike-specific TCR breadth and depth.

Some clones are missing from TCRdb's copy, which holds only in-frame ones; the method was immunoSEQ multiplex PCR. Here the sample spans around 96,000 clones, around 84% being singletons. This receptor was taken from an adult who received the AZD1222 COVID-19 vaccine. Sequences were derived from peripheral blood, sampled 28 days after the second AZD1222 dose. This chain joins TRBV4-1 and TRBJ2-7; 12 nucleotides line up with TRBD2. Here the CDR3 DNA reads TGCGCCAGCAGCCAAGAACCTCGACTAGCGGGAGCTGAGCAGTACTTC. It is translated as CASSQEPRLAGAEQYF.